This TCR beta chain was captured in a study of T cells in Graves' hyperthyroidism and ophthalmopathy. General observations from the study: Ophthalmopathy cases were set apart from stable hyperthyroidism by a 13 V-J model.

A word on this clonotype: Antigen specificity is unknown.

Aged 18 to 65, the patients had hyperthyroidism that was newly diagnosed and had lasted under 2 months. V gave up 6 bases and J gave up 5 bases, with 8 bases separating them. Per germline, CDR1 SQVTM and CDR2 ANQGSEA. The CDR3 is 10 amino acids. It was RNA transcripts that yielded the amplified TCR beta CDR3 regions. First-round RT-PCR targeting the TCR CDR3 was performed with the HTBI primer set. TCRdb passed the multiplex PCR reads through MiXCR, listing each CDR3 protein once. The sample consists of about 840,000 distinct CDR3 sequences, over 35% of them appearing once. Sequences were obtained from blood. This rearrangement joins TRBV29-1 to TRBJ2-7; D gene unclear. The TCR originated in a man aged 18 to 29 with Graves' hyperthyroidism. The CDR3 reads CSVRRDEQYF. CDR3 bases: TGCAGCGTGAGACGGGACGAGCAGTACTTC.